Listed below are T cell receptor beta chains from one sample, sequenced in a study of CD8+ T cells in alopecia areata. Method: immunoSEQ multiplex PCR; TCRdb's copy keeps in-frame clones and lacks some. The top ten clones hold 0.45% to 0.55% of a sample with fewer than 250,000 clones, more than 30% of them seen once. Sequenced material: CD4+ T cells sorted from blood, taken around week 30, from a patient treated with tofacitinib. The receptors shown here come from a human donor with alopecia areata. Each CDR3 is given without its conserved first and last residue.

>TRBV5-1|TRBJ2-7
ASTTAAGGSAYEQY
>TRBV29-1|TRBJ2-2
SAHKGGPGELF
>TRBV6-5|TRBJ2-1
ASSYRDRVYNEQF
>TRBV7-2|TRBJ2-7
ASSQMTGLSYEQY
>TRBV30|TRBJ2-4
AWSTRLAGLENIQY
>TRBV2|TRBJ2-1
ASSYLGTNLNEQF
>TRBV7-3|TRBJ2-5
ASSLSGTGVRETQY
>TRBV18|TRBJ2-7
ASSPLGGQGGSYEQY
>TRBV10-3|TRBJ2-1
AISEGLAAGDEQF
>TRBV7-2|TRBJ2-1
ASSRPGTQGNEQF
>TRBV15|TRBJ1-6
ATSRDRQGWRGSPLH
>TRBV2|TRBJ2-7
ASSGLRGYEQY
>TRBV18|TRBJ1-3
ASSPPGQSNTIY
>TRBV30|TRBJ2-1
AWSGINEQF
>TRBV29-1|TRBJ2-5
SVGVQGGSRTQY
>TRBV7-3|TRBJ2-1
ASSLTVPWRASL
>TRBV10-3|TRBJ2-4
AISDPGTSGRAPDIQY
>TRBV5-1|TRBJ2-2
ASSLDRPGAGELF
>TRBV11-2|TRBJ2-7
ASSFRVSPTAEQY
>TRBV7-9|TRBJ1-1
ASSLSTGFTEAF
>TRBV7-9|TRBJ2-5
ASSPGDSREY
>TRBV11-1|TRBJ2-5
ASRMGGAGQQETQY
>TRBV9|TRBJ1-4
ASSPIETDNEKLF
>TRBV10-3|TRBJ2-5
AIRGTGPEETQY
>TRBV25-1|TRBJ2-7
ASSLSGPLTYEQY
>TRBV7-6|TRBJ2-7
ASSTGTISEQY
>TRBV11-2|TRBJ2-4
ASSLSGTQY
>TRBV9|TRBJ2-2
ASSRRLAPGELF
>TRBV5-4|TRBJ2-7
ASSLDPAYEQY
>TRBV5-1|TRBJ2-3
ASRKWAGGPTDTQY
>TRBV19|TRBJ2-7
ASLGTSYEQY
>TRBV7-9|TRBJ2-1
ASSFGGDNEQF
>TRBV7-2|TRBJ2-7
ASSYRTGGGGYEQY
>TRBV2|TRBJ1-2
ASRTLVYT
>TRBV5-6|TRBJ2-4
ASSPDFGRNIQY
>TRBV30|TRBJ1-4
AWSFGGQGNEKLF
>TRBV19|TRBJ2-2
ARGQGSGELF
>TRBV2|TRBJ1-2
ASSAQAVGDYGYT
>TRBV9|TRBJ2-5
ASSVAGAGGQETQY
>TRBV5-1|TRBJ1-2
ASSTGGGSKYGYT
>TRBV9|TRBJ2-5
ASSVATGGQETQY
>TRBV18|TRBJ2-7
ASSPPGRGAYEQY
>TRBV4-1|TRBJ2-4
ASSQDPGGRAVRDIQY
>TRBV23-1|TRBJ1-2
PRQGGYT
>TRBV2|TRBJ2-2
ASRGTVNTGELF
>TRBV5-1|TRBJ2-5
ASSPTVVDSAGTQY
>TRBV5-6|TRBJ2-5
ASSLRETQY
>TRBV2|TRBJ1-2
ASSEARTVLRSGYT
>TRBV7-3|TRBJ2-7
ASLLWAETGYEQY
>TRBV29-1|TRBJ2-3
SGRGGSDTQY
>TRBV4-2|TRBJ2-3
ASSPMTSGRIADTQY
>TRBV10-3|TRBJ2-7
AIRDSSSYEQY